This entry features one TCR beta chain sequence. Its antigen is undetermined. Amplification used 60 Vbeta primers and 13 Jbeta primers. Sequenced by immunoSEQ multiplex PCR; TCRdb stores in-frame clones only, minus some. This sample has around 150,000 clones, with roughly 80% found just once. This record comes from a study of cytomegalovirus exposure and HLA in healthy donors. Findings of the study overall: Testing in vitro showed a few CMV-associated chains specific for CMV antigens.

The CDR3 consists of 12 residues. CDR1 LNHDA and CDR2 SQIVND come from the germline V gene (reference sequence). V lost 9 bases and J 7 bases, leaving 12 bases between the germline ends. The specimen sequenced was PBMCs. This sequence was found in a young woman in good health and CMV-seropositive. V gene TRBV19 combines with J gene TRBJ2-2; possibly TRBD2 for D (6 bases). For the CDR3, the DNA is TGTGCCAGCCTCGGAGGGAGCGGGGAGCTGTTTTTT. Encoded protein: CASLGGSGELFF.